Below, one TCR beta chain is given with its context. Its specificity is not known. This sample is part of a study of response to subunit inactivated influenza vaccine. Whole-study results and caveats: Researchers suggested that each seasonal influenza vaccination recruits few new T cells.

TCRdb analysed the RT-PCR reads with MiXCR anew, one entry per CDR3 protein. This table has about 800,000 distinct CDR3 sequences, 21% appearing once. The germline V and J ends were trimmed by 7 bases and 8 bases, with 15 bases remaining between them. CDR1 SEHNR and CDR2 FQNEAQ come from the germline V gene (reference sequence). The CDR3 consists of 13 residues. This clonotype was sampled from a man aged 50 to 60 who received an inactivated influenza vaccine. This chain joins TRBV7-9 and TRBJ2-1; D possibly uses TRBD1 or TRBD2 (5 bases each). Sequencing used PBMCs from blood, obtained roughly 5 days after vaccination. CDR3 coding DNA: TGTGCCAGCAAATTAGGATGGGGGTATGAGCAGTTCTTC. This codes for CASKLGWGYEQFF.